This T cell receptor (beta chain) was sequenced during a study of blood T cell repertoires in COVID-19. Study in general: Sources were T cells, B-cell-depleted T cells, or PBMCs; the material itself was cDNA or gDNA.

Germline assignment: CDR1 LGHNT and CDR2 FRNRAP. With 2 bases removed from V and 0 bases from J, the gap between germline ends came to 7 bases. The CDR3 loop spans 15 amino acids. As originally analysed: Estimated nucleated cell counts came from reference gene primer amplification. Assay used: immunoSEQ multiplex PCR; TCRdb lists only in-frame clones, some missing. The V and J calls and clone size come from that table; D and trimming were worked out from the DNA. This table has fewer than 300,000 clones, roughly nine tenths appearing once. This chain joins TRBV12-5 and TRBJ2-2; D unresolved. The sequencing sample was made of peripheral blood. The source is a man aged 60 to 75 who had recovered from COVID-19. As DNA, the CDR3 is TGTGCTAGTGGTTTGACTACACCGAACACCGGGGAGCTGTTTTTT. This gives the protein CASGLTTPNTGELFF.